These T cell receptor beta chains were read from a single sample in a study of human T cells and chemical hapten exposure. TCRdb re-called the RACE reads with MiXCR, one entry per CDR3 protein. The data show about 89,000 distinct CDR3 sequences, with approximately 13% seen just once and 5.7% held by the top ten. The sample here was whole blood, taken in connection with sensitization to the hapten diphenylcyclopropenone (DPC). All receptors come from a woman aged 45-60 years with alopecia areata. Some clones in this sample may be carry-over from other donors' samples. Each CDR3 is given with its conserved first and last residue. Fields, in order: V gene, J gene, clone size, D gene, CDR3 DNA, CDR3 protein. A D gene is named only where the DNA matches it firmly. Size tells how often a clone was seen (once, few, many) or the class of an expanded clone, and some rows leave it out.

V gene: TRBV7-9
J gene: TRBJ2-1
clone size: many
D gene: -
CDR3 DNA: TGTGCCAGCCAGACAAACTATTCCTACAATGAGCAGTTCTTC
CDR3 protein: CASQTNYSYNEQFF

V gene: TRBV21-1
J gene: TRBJ2-3
clone size: -
D gene: -
CDR3 DNA: TGTGCCAGCAGCAAAGAAGTCCCGGGACTAGCGGGATCCCCAGAGCGCACAGATACGCAGTATTTT
CDR3 protein: CASSKEVPGLAGSPERTDTQYF

V gene: TRBV19
J gene: TRBJ2-1
clone size: many
D gene: TRBD1
CDR3 DNA: TGTGCCAAGCCTCGGGAAGGGGACAGGGTTGTTAATGAGCAGTTCTTC
CDR3 protein: CAKPREGDRVVNEQFF

V gene: TRBV3-1
J gene: TRBJ1-6
clone size: -
D gene: -
CDR3 DNA: TGTGCCAGCAGCCAAGATTGGGGATCACCCCTCCACTTT
CDR3 protein: CASSQDWGSPLHF

V gene: TRBV20-1
J gene: TRBJ2-3
clone size: many
D gene: -
CDR3 DNA: TGCAGTGCTAGGGCAGCTAGCACAGATACGCAGTATTTT
CDR3 protein: CSARAASTDTQYF

V gene: TRBV5-1
J gene: TRBJ2-2
clone size: many
D gene: -
CDR3 DNA: TGCGCCAGCAGCTTGGCAGCGAAGAACACCGGGGAGCTGTTTTTT
CDR3 protein: CASSLAAKNTGELFF

V gene: TRBV29-1
J gene: TRBJ1-1
clone size: few
D gene: -
CDR3 DNA: TGCAGCGTTGGAGGCGGCTCCGGGGGAACTGAAGCTTTCTTT
CDR3 protein: CSVGGGSGGTEAFF

V gene: TRBV20-1
J gene: TRBJ2-7
clone size: -
D gene: TRBD2
CDR3 DNA: TGCAGTGCTAGAAGCCAGACTAGCGGGAGGGCATACGAGCAGTACTTC
CDR3 protein: CSARSQTSGRAYEQYF

V gene: TRBV11-2
J gene: TRBJ2-7
clone size: few
D gene: -
CDR3 DNA: TGTGCCAGCAGGTTCCGAGCTGACGAGCAGTACTTC
CDR3 protein: CASRFRADEQYF

V gene: TRBV15
J gene: TRBJ2-3
clone size: -
D gene: -
CDR3 DNA: TGTGCCACCAGCATGGGCCCCTTAGACGTGCTCGGCACAGATACGCAGTATTTT
CDR3 protein: CATSMGPLDVLGTDTQYF

V gene: TRBV29-1
J gene: TRBJ2-3
clone size: few
D gene: -
CDR3 DNA: TGCAGCGTTGCAGGGGTCTACACAGATACGCAGTATTTT
CDR3 protein: CSVAGVYTDTQYF

V gene: TRBV20-1
J gene: TRBJ2-4
clone size: -
D gene: -
CDR3 DNA: TGCAGTGCTACTTCTCCTTCCAAAAACATTCAGTACTTC
CDR3 protein: CSATSPSKNIQYF

V gene: TRBV29-1
J gene: TRBJ2-3
clone size: -
D gene: -
CDR3 DNA: TGCAGCTTCGAGGGGACTTCAGGGGATACGCAGTATTTT
CDR3 protein: CSFEGTSGDTQYF

V gene: TRBV18
J gene: TRBJ1-2
clone size: many
D gene: -
CDR3 DNA: TGTGCCAGCTCACACAGGGACGACTATGGCTACACCTTC
CDR3 protein: CASSHRDDYGYTF

V gene: TRBV20-1
J gene: TRBJ2-7
clone size: many
D gene: TRBD1
CDR3 DNA: TGCAGTGCCCAGGACAGGGCCCTGAGGGAGCAGTACTTC
CDR3 protein: CSAQDRALREQYF

V gene: TRBV7-9
J gene: TRBJ2-6
clone size: many
D gene: -
CDR3 DNA: TGTGCCAGCAGCTTATTTCGTGGGGCCAACGTCCTGACTTTC
CDR3 protein: CASSLFRGANVLTF

V gene: TRBV2
J gene: TRBJ1-1
clone size: -
D gene: TRBD1
CDR3 DNA: TGTGCCAGCAGTCCACAGGGGGACCCTGAAGCTTTCTTT
CDR3 protein: CASSPQGDPEAFF

V gene: TRBV7-9
J gene: TRBJ2-3
clone size: few
D gene: -
CDR3 DNA: TGTGCCAGCAGCTTAGCACATCGATTCACAGATACGCAGTATTTT
CDR3 protein: CASSLAHRFTDTQYF

V gene: TRBV11-2
J gene: TRBJ2-5
clone size: -
D gene: -
CDR3 DNA: TGTGCCAGCAGCGACGGCCGGAGAAGGGAGACCCAGTACTTC
CDR3 protein: CASSDGRRRETQYF

V gene: TRBV7-6
J gene: TRBJ2-3
clone size: many
D gene: TRBD1
CDR3 DNA: TGTGCCAGCAGCCGCTCCGGACAGGGAAATACGCAGTATTTT
CDR3 protein: CASSRSGQGNTQYF

V gene: TRBV2
J gene: TRBJ2-5
clone size: -
D gene: -
CDR3 DNA: TGTGCCAGCAGTGCAGAGAAGTCCGAGACCCAGTACTTC
CDR3 protein: CASSAEKSETQYF

V gene: TRBV7-6
J gene: TRBJ2-7
clone size: few
D gene: TRBD1
CDR3 DNA: TGTGCCAGCAGCGAGACAGGGGCACTATACGAGCAGTACTTC
CDR3 protein: CASSETGALYEQYF

V gene: TRBV7-7
J gene: TRBJ2-1
clone size: -
D gene: TRBD2
CDR3 DNA: TGTGCCAGCAGCTTAGCTCTAGCGGGAGAGTACAATGAGCAGTTCTTC
CDR3 protein: CASSLALAGEYNEQFF

V gene: TRBV7-6
J gene: TRBJ2-3
clone size: few
D gene: TRBD2
CDR3 DNA: TGTGCCAGCAGCTTAGGCCCCCTAGCGGGAGGTGCCACAGATACGCAGTATTTT
CDR3 protein: CASSLGPLAGGATDTQYF

V gene: TRBV20-1
J gene: TRBJ2-5
clone size: few
D gene: TRBD2
CDR3 DNA: TGCAGTGCACCCAGGGCTAGCGGGGAGAGGACCCAGTACTTC
CDR3 protein: CSAPRASGERTQYF

V gene: TRBV3-1
J gene: TRBJ1-3
clone size: -
D gene: -
CDR3 DNA: TGTGCCAGCAGTCCCTCCCGCTCGGGTGGAAACACCATATATTTT
CDR3 protein: CASSPSRSGGNTIYF

V gene: TRBV18
J gene: TRBJ1-3
clone size: -
D gene: -
CDR3 DNA: TGTGCCAGCTCACCACTGGACGGTTCCTCTGGAAACACCATATATTTT
CDR3 protein: CASSPLDGSSGNTIYF

V gene: TRBV19
J gene: TRBJ1-5
clone size: many
D gene: -
CDR3 DNA: TGTGCCAGTAGCCCCCAGGTATTGAGCAATCAGCCCCAGCATTTT
CDR3 protein: CASSPQVLSNQPQHF

V gene: TRBV20-1
J gene: TRBJ2-1
clone size: few
D gene: TRBD2
CDR3 DNA: TGCAGTGCCTCGGGACTAGTCTCCTACAATGAGCAGTTCTTC
CDR3 protein: CSASGLVSYNEQFF

V gene: TRBV2
J gene: TRBJ2-3
clone size: many
D gene: TRBD2
CDR3 DNA: TGTGCCAGCATGGATGGGAGGGGCGCAGATACGCAGTATTTT
CDR3 protein: CASMDGRGADTQYF

V gene: TRBV7-6
J gene: TRBJ1-1
clone size: many
D gene: -
CDR3 DNA: TGTGCCAGCAGCTTAGAGGGGACCACTGAAGCTTTCTTT
CDR3 protein: CASSLEGTTEAFF

V gene: TRBV7-8
J gene: TRBJ1-5
clone size: few
D gene: -
CDR3 DNA: TGTGCCAGCAGCAAGCCGACAGGTGCAAATCAGCCCCAGCATTTT
CDR3 protein: CASSKPTGANQPQHF

V gene: TRBV11-2
J gene: TRBJ2-3
clone size: -
D gene: TRBD2
CDR3 DNA: TGTGCCAGCAGCGTAGCGGGAGGCCCCACAGATACGCAGTATTTT
CDR3 protein: CASSVAGGPTDTQYF

V gene: TRBV4-2
J gene: TRBJ2-1
clone size: few
D gene: -
CDR3 DNA: TGTGCCAGCAGCCAAGAAATGGGCAGGGCCAATGAGCAGTTCTTC
CDR3 protein: CASSQEMGRANEQFF

V gene: TRBV29-1
J gene: TRBJ2-5
clone size: -
D gene: -
CDR3 DNA: TGCAGCGTTTGGAAGGAGACCCAGTACTTC
CDR3 protein: CSVWKETQYF

V gene: TRBV3-1
J gene: TRBJ2-1
clone size: many
D gene: -
CDR3 DNA: TGTGCCAGCAGCCAAGGACGAGGGCTTGAGCAGTTCTTC
CDR3 protein: CASSQGRGLEQFF

V gene: TRBV5-5
J gene: TRBJ2-3
clone size: many
D gene: TRBD2
CDR3 DNA: TGTGCCAGCAGCTTAAGACTAGCCCCAGATACGCAGTATTTT
CDR3 protein: CASSLRLAPDTQYF

V gene: TRBV19
J gene: TRBJ2-7
clone size: many
D gene: TRBD1
CDR3 DNA: TGTGCCAGTAGTAAGCTCCCGGGACAGATCCCTTACGAGCAGTACTTC
CDR3 protein: CASSKLPGQIPYEQYF

V gene: TRBV20-1
J gene: TRBJ2-5
clone size: many
D gene: -
CDR3 DNA: TGCAGTGCTAGAGTCCCGGGACTCCGAGAGACCCAGTACTTC
CDR3 protein: CSARVPGLRETQYF

V gene: TRBV29-1
J gene: TRBJ2-1
clone size: many
D gene: -
CDR3 DNA: TGCAGCGTTGAGACCGGTCCTGGCCTATACAATGAGCAGTTCTTC
CDR3 protein: CSVETGPGLYNEQFF

V gene: TRBV11-2
J gene: TRBJ2-3
clone size: many
D gene: -
CDR3 DNA: TGTGCCAGCAGCAAACTACTAGCCCCCACAGATACGCAGTATTTT
CDR3 protein: CASSKLLAPTDTQYF

V gene: TRBV5-1
J gene: TRBJ1-1
clone size: -
D gene: -
CDR3 DNA: TGCGCCAGCAGCTTGGAGACACGAACGACTGAAGCTTTCTTT
CDR3 protein: CASSLETRTTEAFF

V gene: TRBV12-3/TRBV12-4
J gene: TRBJ2-3
clone size: few
D gene: -
CDR3 DNA: TGTGCCAGCAGTTTATATCCAGATACGCAGTATTTT
CDR3 protein: CASSLYPDTQYF

V gene: TRBV10-3
J gene: TRBJ2-1
clone size: -
D gene: -
CDR3 DNA: TGTGCCATCAGTGAGGGCGCTAACTATCGCTCCTACAATGAGCAGTTCTTC
CDR3 protein: CAISEGANYRSYNEQFF

V gene: TRBV7-6
J gene: TRBJ1-5
clone size: many
D gene: -
CDR3 DNA: TGTGCCAGCAGCTGGACAGACAATCAGCCCCAGCATTTT
CDR3 protein: CASSWTDNQPQHF

V gene: TRBV15
J gene: TRBJ2-1
clone size: -
D gene: -
CDR3 DNA: TGTGCCACCAGCAGAGATCCTTTGGAGGAGCAGTTCTTC
CDR3 protein: CATSRDPLEEQFF

V gene: TRBV5-4
J gene: TRBJ2-2
clone size: -
D gene: TRBD2
CDR3 DNA: TGTGCCAGCAGCTTGGGTCTAGCGGGAGGCCCCCGGGAGCTGTTTTTT
CDR3 protein: CASSLGLAGGPRELFF

V gene: TRBV7-8
J gene: TRBJ2-2
clone size: few
D gene: TRBD2
CDR3 DNA: TGTGCCAGCAGCCGACCCGGGTTAGCGGGACCCCTTTCGGCCGGGGAGCTGTTTTTT
CDR3 protein: CASSRPGLAGPLSAGELFF

V gene: TRBV7-8
J gene: TRBJ1-2
clone size: many
D gene: -
CDR3 DNA: TGTGCCAGCAGCATCCTGTTCGGCTATGGCTACACCTTC
CDR3 protein: CASSILFGYGYTF

V gene: TRBV19
J gene: TRBJ1-4
clone size: few
D gene: -
CDR3 DNA: TGTGCCAGACGAGGGGTTTCTAATGAAAAACTGTTTTTT
CDR3 protein: CARRGVSNEKLFF

V gene: TRBV3-1
J gene: TRBJ2-1
clone size: few
D gene: TRBD2
CDR3 DNA: TGTGCCAGCAGCCCCCGGACTAGCGGGGGCGGGAATGAGCAGTTCTTC
CDR3 protein: CASSPRTSGGGNEQFF

V gene: TRBV9
J gene: TRBJ2-1
clone size: -
D gene: TRBD2
CDR3 DNA: TGTGCCAGCACCCGACTAGCGGGAGGGCCTAATGAGCAGTTCTTC
CDR3 protein: CASTRLAGGPNEQFF

V gene: TRBV20-1
J gene: TRBJ2-3
clone size: many
D gene: TRBD2
CDR3 DNA: TGCAGTGCCAAGCGGGAGAGCACAGATACGCAGTATTTT
CDR3 protein: CSAKRESTDTQYF

V gene: TRBV25-1
J gene: TRBJ2-1
clone size: few
D gene: -
CDR3 DNA: TGTGCCAGCAGTGAATATCGGGGCAATGAGCAGTTCTTC
CDR3 protein: CASSEYRGNEQFF

V gene: TRBV29-1
J gene: TRBJ1-2
clone size: many
D gene: -
CDR3 DNA: TGCAGCGTTGATTCGGGGTTATATGGCTACACCTTC
CDR3 protein: CSVDSGLYGYTF